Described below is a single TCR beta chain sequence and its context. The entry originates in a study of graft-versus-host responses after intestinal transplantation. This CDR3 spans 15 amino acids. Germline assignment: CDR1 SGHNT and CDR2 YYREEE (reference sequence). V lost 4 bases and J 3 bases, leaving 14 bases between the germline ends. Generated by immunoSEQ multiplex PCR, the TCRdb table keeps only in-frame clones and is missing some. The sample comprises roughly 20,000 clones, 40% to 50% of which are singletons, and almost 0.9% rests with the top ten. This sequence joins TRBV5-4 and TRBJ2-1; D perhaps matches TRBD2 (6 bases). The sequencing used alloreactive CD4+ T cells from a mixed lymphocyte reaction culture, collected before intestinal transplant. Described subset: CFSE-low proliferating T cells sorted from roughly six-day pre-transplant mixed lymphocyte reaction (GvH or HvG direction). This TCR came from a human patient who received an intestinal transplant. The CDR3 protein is CASSPTGDLYNEQFF. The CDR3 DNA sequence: TGTGCCAGCAGCCCCACGGGGGATCTCTACAATGAGCAGTTCTTC.